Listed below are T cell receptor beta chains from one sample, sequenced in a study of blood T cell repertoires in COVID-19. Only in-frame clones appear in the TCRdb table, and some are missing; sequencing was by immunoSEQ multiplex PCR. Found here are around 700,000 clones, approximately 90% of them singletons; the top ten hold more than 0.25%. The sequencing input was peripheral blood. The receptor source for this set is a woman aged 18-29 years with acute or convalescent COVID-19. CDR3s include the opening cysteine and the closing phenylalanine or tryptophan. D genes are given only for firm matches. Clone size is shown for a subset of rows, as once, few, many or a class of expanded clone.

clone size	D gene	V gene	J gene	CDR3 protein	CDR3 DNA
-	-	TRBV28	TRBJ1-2	CASSFSGIGSGYTF	TGTGCCAGCAGTTTCTCGGGAATCGGTTCAGGCTACACCTTC
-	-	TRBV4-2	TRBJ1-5	CASSREAEPYSNQPQHF	TGTGCCAGCAGCCGGGAGGCGGAGCCTTATAGCAATCAGCCCCAGCATTTT
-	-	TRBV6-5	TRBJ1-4	CASTTGNEKLFF	TGTGCCAGCACAACAGGGAATGAAAAACTGTTTTTT
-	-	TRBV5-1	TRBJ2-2	CASSLGAARELFF	TGCGCCAGCAGCTTAGGGGCTGCGCGGGAGCTGTTTTTT
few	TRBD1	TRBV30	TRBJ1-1	CAWNQRQGVAFF	TGTGCCTGGAACCAACGACAGGGCGTAGCTTTCTTT
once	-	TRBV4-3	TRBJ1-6	CASSQEVADNSPLHF	TGCGCCAGCAGCCAAGAGGTAGCAGATAATTCACCCCTCCACTTT
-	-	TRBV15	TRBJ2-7	CATRARNSYEQYF	TGTGCCACCAGGGCCCGAAACTCCTACGAGCAGTACTTC
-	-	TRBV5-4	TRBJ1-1	CASSPLGQPNTEAFF	TGTGCCAGCAGCCCATTGGGACAACCGAACACTGAAGCTTTCTTT
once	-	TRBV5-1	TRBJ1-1	CASSLAQLNTEAFF	TGCGCCAGCAGCTTGGCCCAATTGAACACTGAAGCTTTCTTT
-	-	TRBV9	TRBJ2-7	CASSVVEGGSTLTRYEQYF	TGTGCCAGCAGCGTAGTGGAAGGAGGCAGCACATTAACACGCTACGAGCAGTACTTC
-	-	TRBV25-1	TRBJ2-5	CASSLTEQGFQETQYF	TGTGCCAGCAGTCTTACCGAACAGGGATTCCAAGAGACCCAGTACTTC
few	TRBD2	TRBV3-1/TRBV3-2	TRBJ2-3	CASSPGLAGGHAVDTQYF	TGTGCCAGCAGCCCGGGACTAGCGGGGGGCCACGCCGTTGATACGCAGTATTTT
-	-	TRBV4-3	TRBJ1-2	CASSQDRRTAYGYTF	TGCGCCAGCAGCCAAGATCGGAGGACGGCCTATGGCTACACCTTC
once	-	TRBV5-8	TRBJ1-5	CASSSIAQPQHF	TGTGCCAGCAGCTCTATTGCTCAGCCCCAGCATTTT
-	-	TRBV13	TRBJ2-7	CASSLIGEQYF	TGTGCCAGCAGCTTAATCGGCGAGCAGTACTTC
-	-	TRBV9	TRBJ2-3	CASSAQSTDTQYF	TGTGCCAGCAGCGCCCAGAGCACAGATACGCAGTATTTT
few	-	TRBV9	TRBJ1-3	CASSGGYSGNTIYF	TGTGCCAGCAGCGGAGGGTACTCTGGAAACACCATATATTTT
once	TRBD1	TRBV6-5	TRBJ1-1	CASSLFGQGAEAFF	TGTGCCAGCAGTTTATTCGGACAGGGGGCTGAAGCTTTCTTT
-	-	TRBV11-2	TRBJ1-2	CASTYPRDNYGYTF	TGTGCCAGCACCTACCCTCGGGATAACTATGGCTACACCTTC
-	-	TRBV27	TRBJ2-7	CASSLTHRGLGSYEQYF	TGTGCCAGCAGTTTAACCCACAGGGGACTGGGGTCCTACGAGCAGTACTTC
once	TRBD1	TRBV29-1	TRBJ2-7	CSAGPTWGQKSYEQYF	TGCAGCGCCGGTCCTACTTGGGGACAGAAATCCTACGAGCAGTACTTC
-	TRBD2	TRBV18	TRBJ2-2	CASSPRPTSGTSGELFF	TGTGCCAGCTCACCACGTCCGACTAGCGGGACCTCCGGGGAGCTGTTTTTT
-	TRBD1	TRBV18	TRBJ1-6	CASSPPGTGHSPLHF	TGTGCCAGCTCACCACCCGGGACAGGACATTCACCCCTCCACTTT
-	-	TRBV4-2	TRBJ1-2	CASSQDSVNYGYTF	TGTGCCAGCAGCCAAGATTCAGTGAACTATGGCTACACCTTC
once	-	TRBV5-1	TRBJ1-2	CASSLGGTGYGYTF	TGCGCCAGCAGCTTAGGAGGAACGGGATATGGCTACACCTTC
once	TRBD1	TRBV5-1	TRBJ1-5	CASSPEGSGGSQPQHF	TGCGCCAGCAGCCCTGAAGGTTCAGGGGGCAGTCAGCCCCAGCATTTT
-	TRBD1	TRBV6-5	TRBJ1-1	CASRTGYVTEAFF	TGTGCCAGCAGGACAGGGTATGTTACTGAAGCTTTCTTT
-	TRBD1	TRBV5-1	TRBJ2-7	CASSLGQGNYEQYF	TGCGCCAGCAGCCTAGGACAGGGGAACTACGAGCAGTACTTC
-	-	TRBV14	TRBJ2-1	CASSHQLSEQFF	TGTGCCAGCAGTCACCAACTGTCAGAGCAGTTCTTC
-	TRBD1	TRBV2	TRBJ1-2	CASVGTGQGFPYGYTF	TGTGCCAGCGTCGGGACGGGACAGGGGTTCCCCTATGGCTACACCTTC
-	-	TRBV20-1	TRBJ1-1	CSAPGGIEAFF	TGCAGTGCCCCCGGGGGGATTGAAGCTTTCTTT